This T cell receptor beta chain came from a study of blood T cell repertoires in COVID-19. Authors' methods: Amplified reference gene primers provided the basis for estimating nucleated cell counts. Profiling relied on immunoSEQ multiplex PCR, and the TCRdb table lists in-frame clones only, not all of them. The V and J calls and clone size come from that table; D and trimming were worked out from the DNA. The data hold approximately 210,000 clones, with 75% to 90% observed a single time. With 8 bases clipped from V and 2 bases from J, the junction kept 8 bases outside the gene matches. The CDR3 has 15 residues. Germline-derived CDR1 and CDR2 are SNHLY and FYNNEI.

The chain joins TRBV2 to TRBJ2-3; 9 positions match TRBD2. The source is a middle-aged woman with acute or convalescent COVID-19. The sample was peripheral blood. The CDR3 spells CASALLAGATDTQYF. The CDR3 DNA reads TGTGCCAGCGCCCTACTAGCGGGCGCCACAGATACGCAGTATTTT.